This T cell receptor (beta chain) was retrieved from a study of blood T cell repertoires in COVID-19. Only one count was recorded for this clone. The repertoire was sequenced with immunoSEQ multiplex PCR; TCRdb's copy has only in-frame clones and lacks some. The sample gives some 200,000 clones, roughly four fifths of which show up once; about 4.8% is in the top ten. Losses at the gene ends were 6 bases for V and 0 bases for J; bases not matched to a gene: 3. The CDR3 runs to 14 residues. The germline V gene has CDR1 MDHEN and CDR2 SYDVKM. The receptor was isolated from a woman aged 45-65 years who had been exposed to COVID-19. Sequenced input: PBMCs or T cells enriched from blood (not recorded which). V is TRBV28 and J is TRBJ1-1; 8 positions match TRBD1. The DNA of the CDR3 is TGTGCCAGCAGGCAGGGACAGGTGAACACTGAAGCTTTCTTT. It codes for CASRQGQVNTEAFF.